This section outlines one TCR beta chain sequence together with its context. The data stem from a study of blood T cell repertoires in COVID-19. Overall study context: In each case, the material was cDNA or gDNA derived from T cells, B-cell-depleted T cells, or PBMCs.

Using immunoSEQ multiplex PCR, the repertoire was profiled, and TCRdb retains in-frame clones only, with some absent. Here the sample spans 200,000 to 250,000 clones, more than 85% being singletons. Study members were between roughly 18 and 100 years old and lived in 24 US regions. Recovered status in Cohort 3 required two negative PCRs, clearance, or symptom resolution. The CDR3 spans 14 residues. V lost 0 bases and J 8 bases, leaving 13 bases between the germline ends. The V gene's germline CDR1 is ENHRY and CDR2 SYGVKD. V is TRBV10-3 and J is TRBJ1-1; weak D call: TRBD1 (5 bases). The source is a woman in her forties or fifties who had recovered from COVID-19. The sequencing sample was made of PBMCs or T cells enriched from blood (not recorded which). The CDR3: CAISESWGDGEAFF. CDR3 DNA sequence: TGTGCCATCAGTGAGTCTTGGGGGGATGGGGAAGCTTTCTTT.